This T cell receptor (beta chain) was recovered during a study of T cell responses to AZD1222 COVID-19 vaccine. Across the whole study: The analysis combined second doses at about 4 or about 12 weeks.

The study, taken as a whole, reports: No day 14 peak samples; only post-peak repertoires were characterized. Only five or six individuals given AZD1222 were seropositive at baseline. Dominant CD4 TCR responses targeted spike regions 160-218 and 743-854.

Assay used: immunoSEQ multiplex PCR; TCRdb lists only in-frame clones, some missing. The profile shows 200,000 to 300,000 clones, about 92% of them singletons. The CDR3 is 16 residues long. Germline CDR1 reads ENHRY; CDR2 reads SYGVKD. V dropped 6 bases and J dropped 3; count of bases not matched to a gene: 5. As regards this clone: Its specificity is unknown.

The receptor was derived from an adult in good health. The rearrangement joins TRBV10-3 to TRBJ2-2; TRBD1 agrees at 12 bases. The sample in question was peripheral blood, obtained on day 0 of AZD1222 vaccination. The CDR3 coding sequence is TGTGCCATCAGACCCGGGACAGGGGGCTACACCGGGGAGCTGTTTTTT. Its protein is CAIRPGTGGYTGELFF.